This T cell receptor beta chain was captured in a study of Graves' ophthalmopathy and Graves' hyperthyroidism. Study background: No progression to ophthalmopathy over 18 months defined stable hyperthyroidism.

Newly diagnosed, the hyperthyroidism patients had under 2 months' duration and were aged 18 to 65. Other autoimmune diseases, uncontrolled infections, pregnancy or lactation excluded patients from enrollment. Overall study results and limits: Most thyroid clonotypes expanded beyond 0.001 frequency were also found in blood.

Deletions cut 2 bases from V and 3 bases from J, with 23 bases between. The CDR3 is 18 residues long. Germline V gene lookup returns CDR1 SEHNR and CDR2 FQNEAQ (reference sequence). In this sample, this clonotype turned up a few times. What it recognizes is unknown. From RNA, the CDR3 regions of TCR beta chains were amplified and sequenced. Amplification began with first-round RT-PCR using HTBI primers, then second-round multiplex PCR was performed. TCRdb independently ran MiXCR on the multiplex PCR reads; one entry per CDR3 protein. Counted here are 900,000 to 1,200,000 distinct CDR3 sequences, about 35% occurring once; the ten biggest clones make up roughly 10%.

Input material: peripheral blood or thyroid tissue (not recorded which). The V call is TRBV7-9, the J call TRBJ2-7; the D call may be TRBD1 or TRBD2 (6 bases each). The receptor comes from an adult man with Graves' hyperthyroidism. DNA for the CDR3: TGTGCCAGCAGCTTATTGGGCGGGACCCTGGACAGTCGCTACGAGCAGTACTTC. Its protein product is CASSLLGGTLDSRYEQYF.